The subject of this entry is one T cell receptor beta chain. This clonotype appeared a few times. The target of this receptor is not known. It has no much larger one-base neighbor in the sample; base qualities were not kept. Via the germline V gene, CDR1 is MGHDK and CDR2 SYGVNS. The CDR3 runs 14 residues from the cysteine to the phenylalanine. Just the 42-base CDR3 DNA is kept, in frame starting at base 1. V and J lose 9 bases and 2 bases, and a span of 15 bases separates them. Library prep was done by 5' RACE. The sample was run on a NextSeq 500. To correct for sequencing error and PCR bias, the TCR library protocol tagged individual cDNA molecules with unique molecular identifiers. Both TCR alpha and beta chains were sequenced, and tight co-correlation was observed between alpha and beta sequence abundances in each sample. The paper's processing steps were these. V gene, J gene and CDR3 annotation of TCR sequences was performed with Decombinator V4. Expanded TCRs were defined as changing significantly between any two time points under a Poisson model with p below 0.0001. TCR abundances were normalised to the total number of TCRs sequenced in each sample and reported as counts per million. TRAV1-2 paired with TRAJ12, TRAJ20 or TRAJ33 defined MAIT TCRs, while TRAV10 paired with TRAJ18 defined iNKT TCRs. VDJdb, accessed on 1 November 2021, was searched for TCRs annotated for CMV, EBV and SARS-CoV-2, and TCRs annotated for more than one antigen were excluded. In TCRdb, the public reads were trimmed at Q25 with fastp and aligned with MiXCR, with productive beta chains retained. Identical CDR3 protein sequences are pooled into one entry, listed with their most common genes and DNA. V and J calls and clone size were set by TCRdb, not the authors. The sample table lists some 27,000 distinct CDR3 sequences, 5.6% of them with a count of one. The ten largest account for roughly 22% of the sample.

A case-control design nested within a healthcare worker cohort in London, UK, was used, with weekly nasopharyngeal swab PCR tests and blood sampling performed. Healthcare workers were recruited during the week of the UK lockdown, between 23 and 31 March 2020, and followed weekly for up to 16 weeks. The data derive from a study of early T cells in non-severe SARS-CoV-2 infection (dated by TCRdb to the early 2020s). Study-wide context: Because TCR sequencing relied on bulk RNA taken from unsorted whole blood, pairing of alpha and beta chains was not possible.

The study at large found these results: VDJdb matching was skewed toward anti-spike CD8 responses and likely underestimated virus-specific expansions, missing private and CD4 specificities.

The sequencing input was whole blood. This clonotype originated in an adult who was a healthcare worker with PCR-confirmed SARS-CoV-2 infection or an uninfected control (not recorded which). The chain is encoded by TRBV25-1 joined to TRBJ2-3; no D gene can be assigned with confidence. DNA sequence: TGTGCCAGTCAAACGAGCAGTTACACAGATACGCAGTATTTT. Its protein product is CASQTSSYTDTQYF. The CDR3, completed at both ends by the reference TRBV25-1 and TRBJ2-3 genes, gives the full variable domain EADIYQTPRYLVIGTGKKITLECSQTMGHDKMYWYQQDPGMELHLIHYSYGVNSTEKGDLSSESTVSRIRTEHFPLTLESARPSHTSQYLCASQTSSYTDTQYFGPGTRLTVL.